This T cell receptor beta chain was found in a study of blood T cell repertoires in COVID-19. Original processing methods: Amplifying reference gene primers gave estimates of nucleated cell counts. The table came from immunoSEQ multiplex PCR; TCRdb's copy has only in-frame clones and leaves some out. V, J and clone size were drawn from that table, and D and trimming were deduced from the DNA. The sample lists roughly 200,000 clones; just under 90% were seen once. The TCR sequence derives from a man aged 25-45 years who had recovered from COVID-19. Material for sequencing was PBMCs or T cells enriched from blood (not recorded which).

DNA for the CDR3: TGTGCCTGGAGTGTACAGGGTGGAAACACCATATATTTT. Its translation is CAWSVQGGNTIYF. The chain employs TRBV30 and TRBJ1-3; weak D call: TRBD1 (6 bases). Per germline, CDR1 GTSNPN and CDR2 SVGIG (reference sequence). CDR3 length: 13 amino acids. Between the trimmed V and J ends, which lost 0 bases and 3 bases, there was a span of 6 bases.